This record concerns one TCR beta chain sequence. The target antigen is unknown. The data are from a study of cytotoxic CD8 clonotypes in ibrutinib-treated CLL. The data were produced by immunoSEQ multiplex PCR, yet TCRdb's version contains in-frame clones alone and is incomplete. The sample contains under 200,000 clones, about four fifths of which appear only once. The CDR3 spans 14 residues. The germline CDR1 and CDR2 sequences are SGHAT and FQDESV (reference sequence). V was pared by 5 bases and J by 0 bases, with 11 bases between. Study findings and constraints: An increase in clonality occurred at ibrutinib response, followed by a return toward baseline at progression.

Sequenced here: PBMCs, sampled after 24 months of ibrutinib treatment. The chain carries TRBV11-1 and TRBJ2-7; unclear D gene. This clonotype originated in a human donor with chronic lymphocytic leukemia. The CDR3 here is CASSTTWSSYEQYF. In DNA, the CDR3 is TGTGCCAGCAGCACTACGTGGAGCTCCTACGAGCAGTACTTC.